This entry features one T cell receptor beta chain sequence. The naive CD8 population came from CD45RO-negative cells selected for CCR7, without terminally differentiated effector memory CD45RA+ cells. This table comes from immunoSEQ multiplex PCR, and its TCRdb copy is limited to in-frame clones, with some not included. The sample has about 2,200,000 clones; about 92% are singletons. These data belong to a study of shared clonotypes between healthy human individuals. The CDR3 covers 14 residues. The germline gives CDR1 SGHTS, CDR2 YDEGEE. V shed 4 bases and J shed 2 bases, with 10 bases lying between them.

Sequenced input: naive CD8+ T cells from PBMCs. The clonotype comes from a man between 18 and 29 years old in good health. Some clones in this sample may be carry-over from other donors' samples. The chain uses TRBV5-8 and TRBJ1-5, with a possible D match to TRBD1 (5 bases). In DNA form, the CDR3 reads TGTGCCAGCAGCAGGGGCGGGGGCAATCAGCCCCAGCATTTT. This sequence encodes CASSRGGGNQPQHF.